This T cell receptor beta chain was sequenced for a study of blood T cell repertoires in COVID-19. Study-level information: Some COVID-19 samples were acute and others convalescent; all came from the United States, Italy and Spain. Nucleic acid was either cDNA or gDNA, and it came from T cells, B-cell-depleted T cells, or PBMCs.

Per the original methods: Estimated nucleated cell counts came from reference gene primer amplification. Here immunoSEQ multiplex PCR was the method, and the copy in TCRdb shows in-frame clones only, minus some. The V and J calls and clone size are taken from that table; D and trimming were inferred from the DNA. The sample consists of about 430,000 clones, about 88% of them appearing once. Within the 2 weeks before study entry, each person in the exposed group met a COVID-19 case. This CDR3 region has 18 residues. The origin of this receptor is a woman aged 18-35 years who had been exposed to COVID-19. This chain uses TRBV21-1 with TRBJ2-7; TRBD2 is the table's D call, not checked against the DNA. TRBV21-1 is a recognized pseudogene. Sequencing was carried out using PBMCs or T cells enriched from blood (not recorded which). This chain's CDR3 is CASSKERFWELAESEQYF. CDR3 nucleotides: TGTGCCAGCAGCAAAGAAAGGTTCTGGGAACTAGCGGAATCCGAGCAGTACTTC.